This T cell receptor (beta chain) was observed in a study of cytomegalovirus exposure and HLA in healthy donors. Study conclusions and caveats: Donor immune exposure was known only as CMV serostatus.

Of note for this clone: The antigen is undetermined.

Germline V gene sequence: CDR1 KGHSH, CDR2 LQKENI. Trimming removed 5 bases at V and 5 bases at J, with 24 bases between. There are 17 residues in the CDR3. PCR employed 60 Vbeta and 13 Jbeta primers. TCRdb's table, derived via immunoSEQ multiplex PCR, lists solely in-frame clones and lacks some. The table records some 150,000 clones, just under 85% of them present only once. Sequenced: PBMCs. This clonotype originated in a woman aged 40 to 50 in good health and CMV-seronegative. This chain joins TRBV18 and TRBJ2-5; weak D call: TRBD2 (6 bases). In DNA, the CDR3 is TGTGCCAGCTCAGCTTATCCCCGGGGGAGTCGCGTGGAGACCCAGTACTTC. Protein: CASSAYPRGSRVETQYF.